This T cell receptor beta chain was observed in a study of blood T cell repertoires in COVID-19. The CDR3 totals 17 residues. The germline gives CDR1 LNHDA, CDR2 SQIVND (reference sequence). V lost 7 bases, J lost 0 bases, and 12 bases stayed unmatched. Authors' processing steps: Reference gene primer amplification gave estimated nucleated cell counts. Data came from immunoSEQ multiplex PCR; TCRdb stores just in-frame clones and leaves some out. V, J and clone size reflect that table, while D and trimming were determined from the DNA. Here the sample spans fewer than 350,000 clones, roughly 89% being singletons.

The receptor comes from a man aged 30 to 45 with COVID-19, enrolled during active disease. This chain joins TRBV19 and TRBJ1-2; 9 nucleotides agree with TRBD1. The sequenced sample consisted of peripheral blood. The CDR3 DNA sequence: TGTGCCAGTACCCGCCGGGACAGGGAAAACACTAACTATGGCTACACCTTC. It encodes CASTRRDRENTNYGYTF.